Given below is one TCR beta chain in context. Its antigen is still unknown. The data stem from a study of vaccination and CD4 T cells after COVID-19. About the research overall: Investigators drew the post-COVID samples a median around 100 days after diagnosis, with a range of 35 to 161.

Treatment: approximately 9-day PBMC culture with coronavirus spike peptide pools or control peptides (ViraFEST assay). Cultured CD4+ T cell DNA was sequenced using the Oncomine TCR Beta short-read assay. MiXCR was run by TCRdb on the PCR reads, yielding one entry per CDR3 protein. The profile covers 10,000 or so distinct CDR3 sequences, with roughly 61% appearing a single time and roughly 26% taken by the ten largest. The V gene end was trimmed by 1 base and the J gene end by 6 bases; junction bases not matched to a gene: 3. This CDR3 is 13 amino acids long. Germline CDR1 is GTSNPN and CDR2 is SVGIG (reference sequence).

Specimen: CD4+ T cells from blood, cultured in vitro. The V gene is TRBV30, the J gene TRBJ2-3, with TRBD2 matching 8 bases. This clonotype was obtained from a human donor who had recovered from COVID-19. CDR3 DNA sequence: TGTGCCTGGAGTGCAGCGGGGGCGGATACGCAGTATTTT. Translation: CAWSAAGADTQYF.